This paragraph reports one T cell receptor beta chain. Its antigen target is currently unknown. Base qualities were left out, and no much larger clone turns up one base away. This sample was taken from a study of blood T cell repertoires in COVID-19 (dated by TCRdb to 2020 to 2022). Turning to the overall study: Samples from collaborators originated in the United States, Italy and Spain and spanned both the acute and convalescent phases of COVID-19. Subjects who had been exposed to COVID-19, were actively infected with it, or had recovered from it provided the deeply sampled blood TCRbeta repertoires that made up the dataset. A freely available public database, intended as a resource for researchers studying the immune response to SARS-CoV-2, is where the repertoires were released. Sample metadata almost always included a de-identified subject ID, COVID-19 status, age in years and sex. Where available, HLA class I and class II types were obtained from metadata supplied by the sample provider rather than from assay-based typing. The samples were drawn from two sources: the first 160 participants of the ongoing ImmuneRACE study, and fewer than 1,500 subjects contributed by 6 global collaborators. The material from the prospective study consisted of cDNA or gDNA derived from T cells, B-cell-depleted T cells, or PBMCs.

In the prospective study, participants were 18 to 89 years old, resided in 25 or so geographic areas of the United States, and were enrolled through a virtual design. To assign participants to cohorts, the prospective study relied on clinical history that participants themselves reported in a screening survey and a study questionnaire. Recovered participants in ImmuneRACE Cohort 3 were defined by two consecutive negative NP/OP PCR tests, clearance by a healthcare professional, or resolution of symptoms. In the prospective study, mobile phlebotomists collected whole blood, serum and a nasopharyngeal or oropharyngeal swab from each participant. Over an approximately two-month period, participants in the prospective study had the option of providing additional blood draws and questionnaires. Prospective study blood samples were shipped either frozen or at room temperature before DNA extraction. The CDR3 covers 13 residues, taking in both the cysteine and the phenylalanine. Of the read, only the CDR3 DNA is kept; its 39 bases are in frame from base 1. V loses 5 bases, J loses 1 base, and the germline ends lie 8 bases apart. From a lookup of the germline V gene, CDR1 and CDR2 are SGHAT and FQNNGV.

TCRbeta CDR3 regions were amplified from genomic DNA by means of the immunoSEQ Assay, a bias-controlled multiplex PCR. The study's processing was this. Nucleated cell counts per sample were estimated from amplification of reference gene primers within the assay. To quantify the absolute abundance of each unique TCRbeta CDR3 rearrangement, sequence reads were collapsed and filtered. For each sample, productive Simpson clonality was calculated as the square root of Simpson's diversity index across productive rearrangements. The immuneACCESS repertoire file appears here via TCRdb, limited to in-frame rearrangements. These files lack a portion of the clones; in checked studies, under half of the deficit traces to unresolved V genes, and the cause of the others is not known. V and J calls and clone size are as listed in that table; D and trimming were resolved from the DNA. This sample has 200,000 or so clones in its table, and approximately 84% of those were observed once. Over 6.5% of the sample lies in the top ten.

What the study reported, not specific to this receptor: The amount of clinical and demographic metadata varied by source and participant and was provided uncurated.

The chain uses TRBV11-2 and TRBJ1-1, with the D segment identity uncertain. Sequencing was done on a sample of PBMCs or T cells enriched from blood (not recorded which). This TCR was recovered from a man aged 40-49 years who had recovered from COVID-19. The bases read TGTGCCAGCAGCCGCGGAGCGAACACTGAAGCTTTCTTT. Translation gives CASSRGANTEAFF.